Following are 15 T cell receptor beta chains from one sample sequenced in a study of blood T cells in healthy people across ages. Next came a second PCR, run for about 7 to 11 cycles, which used a sample-barcoded 5' primer along with a J-beta primer mix. TCRdb recomputed calls from the 5' RACE reads with MiXCR, one row per CDR3 protein. The data show hundreds of thousands of distinct CDR3 sequences, 44% seen once. Material: blood. All receptors come from a man in his 60s in good health.

The chain joins TRBV20-1 to TRBJ1-2; D unclear. V was clipped by 5 bases and J by 2 bases, with 15 bases between them. The CDR3 contains 14 residues. Per the germline V gene, CDR1 is DFQATT and CDR2 is SNEGSKA (reference sequence). CDR3 loop: CSAPHISGNYGYTF. For the CDR3, the DNA is TGCAGTGCTCCCCACATATCTGGGAACTATGGCTACACCTTC.

The chain couples TRBV10-3 to TRBJ2-7; TRBD1 matches at 8 bases. J gave up 4 bases and V 5 bases, and 4 bases lay outside the gene matches. This CDR3 has 13 amino acids. Germline values: CDR1 ENHRY, CDR2 SYGVKD. CDR3 in amino acids: CAISQGAAYEQYF. CDR3 nucleotides: TGTGCCATCAGTCAGGGGGCAGCGTACGAGCAGTACTTC.

The chain carries TRBV7-2 and TRBJ2-5; possible D gene TRBD1, 6 bases. Germline assignment: CDR1 SGHTA and CDR2 FQGNSA. V lost 3 bases and J lost 4, with 12 bases in between. The CDR3 extends over 14 amino acids. Here the CDR3 reads CASSFQGSPETQYF. The CDR3 DNA reads TGTGCCAGCAGCTTTCAGGGGTCCCCAGAGACCCAGTACTTC.

This chain uses TRBV4-3 with TRBJ1-2, with a possible D match to TRBD1 (5 bases). V gave up 3 bases and J gave up 11 bases, with 16 bases separating them. The CDR3 loop spans 13 amino acids. Germline values: CDR1 LGHNA, CDR2 YSLEER. CDR3 nucleotides: TGCGCCAGCAGCCACTCCTCGGGGGGAAGTTACACCTTC. It codes for CASSHSSGGSYTF.

This clonotype was observed many times. V is TRBV28 and J is TRBJ2-3; D gene ambiguous. CDR1 is MDHEN and CDR2 is SYDVKM in the germline V gene. The CDR3 totals 13 residues. Trimming cost V 3 bases and J 1 base, with 5 bases left between them. In nucleotides, the CDR3 is TGTGCCAGCAGTTTGGATCGCACAGATACGCAGTATTTT. It specifies CASSLDRTDTQYF.

This clonotype was seen repeatedly, ten times or more. The CDR3 nucleotides read TGCGCCAGCAGCCAAGGTCAGGGAGATACGCAGTATTTT. It codes for CASSQGQGDTQYF. V and J are TRBV4-1 and TRBJ2-3, with a weak D call TRBD1 (5 bases). The germline V gene has CDR1 MGHRA and CDR2 YSYEKL. The CDR3 is made up of 13 amino acids. Trimming removed 1 base from V and 5 bases from J, with 7 bases in between.

This rearrangement joins TRBV20-1 to TRBJ1-2; D is undetermined. This CDR3 has 14 residues. From germline, CDR1 is DFQATT and CDR2 SNEGSKA (reference sequence). V lost 0 bases to trimming and J lost 3 bases, with 11 bases between them. The CDR3: CSARDMAGHYGYTF. Written as DNA, the CDR3 is TGCAGTGCTAGAGATATGGCCGGCCACTATGGCTACACCTTC.

The chain uses TRBV11-2 and TRBJ2-5; 7 bases line up with TRBD1. The CDR3 runs 18 residues. Germline trimming cut 6 bases from V and 11 bases from J; bases unmatched to any gene: 27. Germline V CDR1 and CDR2: SGHAT, FQNNGV. CDR3 DNA: TGTGCCAGCAGTCTCCTCGTGACAGGGCCCCCTCAATCCACTGAGCAGTACTTC. This encodes CASSLLVTGPPQSTEQYF.

The chain joins TRBV7-9 to TRBJ1-2; 9 nucleotides align to TRBD1. The germline V gene encodes CDR1 SEHNR and CDR2 FQNEAQ (reference sequence). The CDR3 has 16 residues. Unmatched junction bases numbered 7, after V lost 1 base and J lost 4 bases. The CDR3 protein is CASSLGVGTGFYGYTF. The CDR3 DNA reads as TGTGCCAGCAGCTTAGGCGTAGGGACAGGGTTCTATGGCTACACCTTC.

A single count supports this clonotype. The chain links TRBV7-9 to TRBJ2-7, with 8 bases matching TRBD1. The end of the DNA aligns better with TRBJ2-5, so the J call may be wrong. Germline V gene lookup returns CDR1 SEHNR and CDR2 FQNEAQ (reference sequence). This CDR3 has 16 residues. The CDR3 bases are TGTGCCAGCAGCCCCCGGACAGGGTCACCCCGGGAGACCCAGTACTTC. Amino acids: CASSPRTGSPRETQYF.

This clonotype came up many times. The rearrangement links TRBV7-2 to TRBJ2-5, with 12 bases that match TRBD2. Germline V gene lookup returns CDR1 SGHTA and CDR2 FQGNSA. Trimming removed 2 bases from V and 3 bases from J; junction bases left unmatched: 4. The length of the CDR3 is 16 residues. Written as DNA, the CDR3 is TGTGCCAGCAGCTTAAGGCCTAGCGGGGGGGAAGAGACCCAGTACTTC. This encodes CASSLRPSGGEETQYF.

The CDR3 is CASSPTGLAGNEQYF. CDR3 coding DNA: TGTGCCAGCAGCCCTACGGGACTAGCGGGGAACGAGCAGTACTTC. The chain recombines TRBV7-6 with TRBJ2-7, with 13 bases identical to TRBD2. The CDR3 sequence is 15 residues long. Germline V CDR1 and CDR2: SGHVS, FNYEAQ. The V segment lost 5 bases and the J segment 5 bases; nucleotides outside the gene matches: 6.

This clonotype was seen only a few times. This chain links TRBV6-6 with TRBJ2-7; D may be TRBD1 (5 bases). The germline CDR1 and CDR2 sequences are MNHNY and SVGAGI (reference sequence). The CDR3 runs to 14 residues. V was clipped by 5 bases and J by 0 bases, with 11 bases between them. CDR3 nucleotide sequence: TGTGCCAGCAGTACGACAGTAGGCTCCTACGAGCAGTACTTC. Translated, it gives CASSTTVGSYEQYF.

The V and J genes are TRBV2 and TRBJ1-1; the D gene is possibly TRBD1 (5 bases). The germline V gene has CDR1 SNHLY and CDR2 FYNNEI. Trimming took off 7 bases at V and 4 bases at J, with 13 bases between the two ends. The CDR3 runs 13 residues. This CDR3 is CASTEGKGTEAFF. For the CDR3, the DNA is TGTGCCAGCACTGAGGGGAAGGGCACTGAAGCTTTCTTT.

This clonotype was seen more than once but under ten times. This rearrangement joins TRBV7-3 to TRBJ2-5; D is possibly TRBD1 (6 bases). Germline CDR1 is SGHTA and CDR2 is FQGTGA. The germline V and J ends were trimmed by 1 base and 0 bases, with 12 bases remaining between them. This CDR3 is 16 amino acids long. CDR3 in DNA: TGTGCCAGCAGCTTAAGTGCAGGGGACCACCAAGAGACCCAGTACTTC. Translation gives CASSLSAGDHQETQYF.